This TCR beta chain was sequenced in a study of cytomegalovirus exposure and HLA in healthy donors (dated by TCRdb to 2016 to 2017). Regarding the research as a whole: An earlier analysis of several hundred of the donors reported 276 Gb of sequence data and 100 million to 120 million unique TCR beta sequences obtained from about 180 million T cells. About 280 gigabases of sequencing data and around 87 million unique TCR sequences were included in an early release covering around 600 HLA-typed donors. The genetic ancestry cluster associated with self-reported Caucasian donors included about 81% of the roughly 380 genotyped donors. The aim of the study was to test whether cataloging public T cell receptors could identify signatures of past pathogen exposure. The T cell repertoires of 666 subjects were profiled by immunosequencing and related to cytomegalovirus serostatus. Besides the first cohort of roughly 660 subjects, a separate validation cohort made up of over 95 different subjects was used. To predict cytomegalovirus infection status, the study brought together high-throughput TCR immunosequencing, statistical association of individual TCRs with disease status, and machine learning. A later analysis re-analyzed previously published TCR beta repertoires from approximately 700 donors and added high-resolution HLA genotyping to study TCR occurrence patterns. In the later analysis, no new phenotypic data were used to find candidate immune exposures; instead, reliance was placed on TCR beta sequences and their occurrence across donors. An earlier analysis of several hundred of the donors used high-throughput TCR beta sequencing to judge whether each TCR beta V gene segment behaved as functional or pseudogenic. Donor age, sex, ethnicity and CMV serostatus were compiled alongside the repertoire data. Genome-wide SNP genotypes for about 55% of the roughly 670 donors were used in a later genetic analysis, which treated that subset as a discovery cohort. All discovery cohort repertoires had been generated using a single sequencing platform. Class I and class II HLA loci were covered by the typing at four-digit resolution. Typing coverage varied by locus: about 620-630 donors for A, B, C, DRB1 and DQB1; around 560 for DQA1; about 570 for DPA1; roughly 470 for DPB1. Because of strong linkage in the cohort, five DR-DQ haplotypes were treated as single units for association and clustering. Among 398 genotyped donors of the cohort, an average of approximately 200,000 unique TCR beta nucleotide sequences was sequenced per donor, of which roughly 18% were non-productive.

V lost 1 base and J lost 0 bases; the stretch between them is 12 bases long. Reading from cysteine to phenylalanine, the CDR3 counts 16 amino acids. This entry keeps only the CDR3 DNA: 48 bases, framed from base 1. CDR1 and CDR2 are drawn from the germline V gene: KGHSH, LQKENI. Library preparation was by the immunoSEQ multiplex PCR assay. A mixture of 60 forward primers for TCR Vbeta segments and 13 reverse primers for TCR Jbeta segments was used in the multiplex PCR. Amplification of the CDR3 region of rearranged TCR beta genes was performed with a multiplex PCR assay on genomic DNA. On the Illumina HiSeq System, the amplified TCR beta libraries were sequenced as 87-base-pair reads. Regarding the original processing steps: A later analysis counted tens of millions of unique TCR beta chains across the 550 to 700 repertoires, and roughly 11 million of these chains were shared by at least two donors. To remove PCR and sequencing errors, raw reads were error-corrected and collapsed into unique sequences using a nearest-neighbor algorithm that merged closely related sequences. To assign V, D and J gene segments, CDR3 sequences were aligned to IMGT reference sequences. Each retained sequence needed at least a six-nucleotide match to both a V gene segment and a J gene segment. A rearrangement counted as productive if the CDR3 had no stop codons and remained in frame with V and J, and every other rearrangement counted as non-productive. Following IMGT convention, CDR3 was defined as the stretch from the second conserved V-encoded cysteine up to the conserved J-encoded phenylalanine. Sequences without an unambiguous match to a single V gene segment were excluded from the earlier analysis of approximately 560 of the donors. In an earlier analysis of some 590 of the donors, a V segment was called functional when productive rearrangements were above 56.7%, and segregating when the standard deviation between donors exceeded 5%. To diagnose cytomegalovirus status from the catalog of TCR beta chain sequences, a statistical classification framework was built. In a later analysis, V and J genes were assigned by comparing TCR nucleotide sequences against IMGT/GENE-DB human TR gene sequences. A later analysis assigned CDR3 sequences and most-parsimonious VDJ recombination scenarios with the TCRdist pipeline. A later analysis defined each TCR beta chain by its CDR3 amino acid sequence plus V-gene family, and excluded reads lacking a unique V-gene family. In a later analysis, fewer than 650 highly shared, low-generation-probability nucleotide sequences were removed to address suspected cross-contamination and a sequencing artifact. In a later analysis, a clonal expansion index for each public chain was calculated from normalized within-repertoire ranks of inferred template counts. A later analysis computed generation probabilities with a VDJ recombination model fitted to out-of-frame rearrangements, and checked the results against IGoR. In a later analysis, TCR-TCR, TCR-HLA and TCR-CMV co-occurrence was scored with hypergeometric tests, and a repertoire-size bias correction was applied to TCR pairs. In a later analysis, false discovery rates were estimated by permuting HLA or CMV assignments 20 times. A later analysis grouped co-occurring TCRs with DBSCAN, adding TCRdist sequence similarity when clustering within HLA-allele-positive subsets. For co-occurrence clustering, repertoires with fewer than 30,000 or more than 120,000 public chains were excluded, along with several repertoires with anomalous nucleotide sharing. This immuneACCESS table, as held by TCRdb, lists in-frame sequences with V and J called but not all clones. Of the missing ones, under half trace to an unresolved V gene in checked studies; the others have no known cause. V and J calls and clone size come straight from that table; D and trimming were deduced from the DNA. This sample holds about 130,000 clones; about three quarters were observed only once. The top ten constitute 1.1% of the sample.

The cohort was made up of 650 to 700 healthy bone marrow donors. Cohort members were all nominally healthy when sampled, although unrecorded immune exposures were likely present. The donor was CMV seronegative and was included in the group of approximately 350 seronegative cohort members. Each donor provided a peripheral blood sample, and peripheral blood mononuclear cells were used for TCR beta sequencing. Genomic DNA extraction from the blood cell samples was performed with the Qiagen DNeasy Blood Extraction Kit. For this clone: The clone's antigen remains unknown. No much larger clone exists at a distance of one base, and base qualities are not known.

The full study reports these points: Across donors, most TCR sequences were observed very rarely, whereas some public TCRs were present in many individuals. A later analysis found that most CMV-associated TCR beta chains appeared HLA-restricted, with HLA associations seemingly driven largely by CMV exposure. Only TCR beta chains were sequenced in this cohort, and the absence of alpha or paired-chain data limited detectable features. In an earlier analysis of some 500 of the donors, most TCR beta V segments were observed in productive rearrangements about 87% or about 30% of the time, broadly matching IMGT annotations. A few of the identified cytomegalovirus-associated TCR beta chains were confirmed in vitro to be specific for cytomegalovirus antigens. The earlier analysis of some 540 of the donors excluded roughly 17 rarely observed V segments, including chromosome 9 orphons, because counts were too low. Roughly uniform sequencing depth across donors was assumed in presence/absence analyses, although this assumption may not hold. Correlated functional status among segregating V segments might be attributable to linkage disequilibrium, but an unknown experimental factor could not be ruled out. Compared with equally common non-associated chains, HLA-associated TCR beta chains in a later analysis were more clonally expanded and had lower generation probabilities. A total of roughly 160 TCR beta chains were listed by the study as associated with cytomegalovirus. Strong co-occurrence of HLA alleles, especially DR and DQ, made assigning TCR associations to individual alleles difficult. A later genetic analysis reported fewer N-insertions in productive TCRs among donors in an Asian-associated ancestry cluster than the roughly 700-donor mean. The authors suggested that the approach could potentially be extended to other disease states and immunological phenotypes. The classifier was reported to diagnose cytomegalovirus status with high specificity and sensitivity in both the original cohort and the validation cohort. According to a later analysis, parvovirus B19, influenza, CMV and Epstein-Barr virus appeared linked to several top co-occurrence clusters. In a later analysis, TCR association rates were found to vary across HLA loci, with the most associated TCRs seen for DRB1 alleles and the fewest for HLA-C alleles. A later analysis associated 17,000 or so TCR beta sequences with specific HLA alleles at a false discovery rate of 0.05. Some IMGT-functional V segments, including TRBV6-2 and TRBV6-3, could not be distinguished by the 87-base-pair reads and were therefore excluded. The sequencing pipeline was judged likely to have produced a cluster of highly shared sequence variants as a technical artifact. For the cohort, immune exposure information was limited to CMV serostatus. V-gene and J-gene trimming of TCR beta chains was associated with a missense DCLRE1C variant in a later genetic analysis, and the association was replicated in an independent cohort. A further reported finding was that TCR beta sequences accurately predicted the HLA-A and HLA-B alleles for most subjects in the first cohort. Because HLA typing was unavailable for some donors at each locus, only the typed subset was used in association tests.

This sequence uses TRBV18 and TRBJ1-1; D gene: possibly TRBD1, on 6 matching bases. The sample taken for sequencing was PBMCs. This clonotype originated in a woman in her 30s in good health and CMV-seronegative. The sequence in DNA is TGTGCCAGCTCACCACTACCCGGACAGTTGAACACTGAAGCTTTCTTT. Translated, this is CASSPLPGQLNTEAFF.